This entry concerns a single T cell receptor beta chain. Profiled with immunoSEQ multiplex PCR; TCRdb holds only in-frame clones, not every one. The sample carries about 55,000 clones, about 97% recorded once. This specimen belongs to a study of siplizumab effects on memory and regulatory T cells. Germline V gene data show CDR1 as SGHTA and CDR2 as FQGNSA. With 5 bases removed from V and 2 bases from J, the gap between germline ends came to 15 bases. This CDR3 has 15 residues. The chain employs TRBV7-2 and TRBJ1-2; TRBD1 is a possible D gene (6 bases). Sequencing was performed on naive CD4+ T cells sorted from blood. The sequence came from a human donor in good health. Written as DNA, the CDR3 is TGTGCCAGCAGCGGAGGGACATCGGTGAACTATGGCTACACCTTC. Protein sequence: CASSGGTSVNYGYTF.